This T cell receptor (beta chain) stems from a study of breast tumors, draining lymph nodes, adjacent tissues (dated by TCRdb to the mid-2010s). Regarding the study in general: The study compared TCR beta repertoires across tumor, adjacent nontumor tissue and axillary lymph nodes from breast cancer patients. The study aimed to assess the relationships and possible T-cell exchange between tumor, surrounding tissue and draining lymph node repertoires in human breast cancer. Study-wide findings and limitations: The study presented the conclusion that tumor T cells originate in lymph nodes as consistent with a hypothesis, not as something directly demonstrated. A scenario in which most tumor T cells derive from the lymph node and then expand within tumor tissue was judged to be consistent with the data. Tumor and nontumor tissue repertoires were significantly more similar in luminal-like than in basal-like breast cancer. T-cell repertoire diversity in tumors was found to be lower than in lymph nodes but higher than in nontumor tissue, and preferential V and J gene usage was observed.

Taken from the germline V gene (reference sequence), the CDR1 and CDR2 loops are DFQATT and SNEGSKA. V trim: 5 bases; J trim: 6 bases; unmatched bases: 12. The CDR3 sequence holds 15 residues, the cysteine and phenylalanine included. Only the CDR3 DNA stays, 45 bases, in frame from base 1. The lymph node samples were taken from the axillary draining lymph nodes of breast cancer patients. Sequencing relied on an Illumina HiSeq 2000. TCR beta chain libraries were generated through multiplex PCR amplification. High-throughput sequencing was used to analyze the amplified TCR beta chain products. TCRdb itself trimmed the public reads at Q25 with fastp, ran MiXCR and retained productive beta chains. A single entry per CDR3 protein holds the most common genes and DNA from its merged rows. This sample holds hundreds of thousands of distinct CDR3 sequences; 32% were observed only once. The ten biggest clones cover over 1.1% of the sample.

Points on this clonotype: Its binding antigen is unknown. Base qualities are not recorded, but no much larger clone differs from it by a single base.

The receptor comes from a female donor with breast cancer. Some clones in this sample may be carry-over from other donors' samples. The receptor chain draws on TRBV20-1 and TRBJ1-5, and TRBD1 matches 8 of the central bases. What was sequenced was axillary lymph node tissue. In nucleotides, the sequence is TGCAGTGCTGGAGCCGGGACAGGACGATCTCAGCCCCAGCATTTT. Protein translation: CSAGAGTGRSQPQHF.